This TCR beta chain stems from a study of cytomegalovirus exposure and HLA in healthy donors. PCR was performed using 60 Vbeta and 13 Jbeta primers. Original processing methods: An analysis that came later counted some 85 million unique TCR beta chains, roughly 11 million shared. The data were produced by immunoSEQ multiplex PCR, yet TCRdb's version contains in-frame clones alone and is incomplete. V and J calls and clone size are copied from that table; D and trimming were computed from the DNA. The sample has about 200,000 clones; around four fifths are singletons. Sequencing was carried out using PBMCs. The clonotype comes from a man over 45 in good health and CMV-seronegative.

The CDR3, as DNA: TGTGCCAGCAGGCGGGACAGTACAGGTCTGGGGGGCTACACCTTC. Its protein is CASRRDSTGLGGYTF. The V gene is TRBV28, the J gene TRBJ1-2; 7 nucleotides match TRBD1. The CDR3 loop spans 15 amino acids. CDR1 is MDHEN and CDR2 is SYDVKM in the germline V gene. The trim removed 6 bases at V and 8 bases at J, leaving 15 bases unmatched.